This record covers a single TCR beta chain. The antigen is undetermined. The record originates from a study of shared clonotypes between healthy human individuals. Whole-study findings and limits: The small donor group covered limited genetic and exposure diversity.

Germline CDR1 and CDR2: SNHLY and FYNNEI. Between the trimmed V and J ends, which lost 3 bases and 11 bases, there was a span of 16 bases. This CDR3 region has 13 residues. The table came from immunoSEQ multiplex PCR; TCRdb's copy has only in-frame clones and leaves some out. The table lists about 990,000 clones, around three quarters of them singletons. This TCR derives from a man younger than 35 in good health. Some clones in this sample may be carry-over from other donors' samples. The sample was memory CD4+ T cells from PBMCs. As for subset: CD45RA-negative fraction. This chain links TRBV2 with TRBJ1-1; D unresolved. The CDR3 DNA sequence: TGTGCCAGCAGTGATCAATCTGGACCCGTGGCTTTCTTT. This encodes CASSDQSGPVAFF.